One and the same sample provided the 16 T cell receptor beta chains below, sequenced in a study of technical replicates of blood from a few donors. Clones were read by immunoSEQ multiplex PCR, and TCRdb kept only the in-frame ones, dropping some. The data contain roughly 70,000 clones, about 97% of them singletons. Source material: T cells isolated from PBMCs. These TCRs come from a human donor in good health.

V is TRBV5-4 and J is TRBJ2-7; 8 nucleotides line up with TRBD2. The germline V gene encodes CDR1 SGHNT and CDR2 YYREEE (reference sequence). This CDR3 contains 13 residues. V shed 0 bases and J 4 bases; nucleotides not matched to a gene: 0. The CDR3 loop is CASSLASGYEQYF. The CDR3 bases are TGTGCCAGCAGCTTGGCTAGCGGGTACGAGCAGTACTTC.

The CDR3: CASSLGSGVNEQFF. CDR3 DNA sequence: TGTGCCAGCAGCTTAGGTTCAGGGGTCAATGAGCAGTTCTTC. The chain links TRBV11-2 to TRBJ2-1; TRBD1 might be the D (6 bases). The length of the CDR3 is 14 residues. Between the trimmed V and J ends, which lost 1 base and 6 bases, there was a span of 10 bases. Per the germline V gene, CDR1 is SGHAT and CDR2 is FQNNGV.

The CDR3 loop is CASSFGQGINYGYTF. DNA of the CDR3: TGTGCCAGCAGTTTCGGACAGGGAATTAACTATGGCTACACCTTC. The genes are TRBV27 and TRBJ1-2; 8 bases line up with TRBD1. The V and J ends lost 3 bases and 1 base, in that order; junction bases with no gene match: 4. The length of the CDR3 is 15 residues. The germline gives CDR1 MNHEY, CDR2 SMNVEV (reference sequence).

The table lists this clone with a count of one. This sequence joins TRBV7-2 and TRBJ1-2; 8 nucleotides match TRBD1. This CDR3 has 13 residues. CDR1 is SGHTA, CDR2 FQGNSA, per germline. J lost 4 bases, V lost 6 bases, and 4 bases had no gene match. CDR3 sequence: CASSYGTGYGYTF. CDR3 sequence (DNA): TGTGCCAGCAGTTACGGGACAGGCTATGGCTACACCTTC.

The V gene is TRBV6-5, the J gene TRBJ1-1; weak D call: TRBD1 (6 bases). The CDR3 spans 16 residues. Trimming pared 0 bases from V and 0 bases from J, leaving 11 bases between. CDR1 is MNHEY, CDR2 SVGAGI, per germline. This chain's CDR3 is CASSYSRGGMNTEAFF. CDR3 nucleotides: TGTGCCAGCAGTTACTCGAGAGGGGGTATGAACACTGAAGCTTTCTTT.

This clone was recorded only once. The CDR3 loop reads CASSIPGQTNYGYTF. In nucleotides, the CDR3 is TGTGCCAGCAGTATCCCGGGACAGACCAACTATGGCTACACCTTC. The chain joins TRBV25-1 to TRBJ1-2; TRBD1 aligns across 7 bases. CDR1 MGHDK and CDR2 SYGVNS come from the germline V gene. The CDR3 consists of 15 residues. With 5 bases clipped from V and 2 bases from J, the junction kept 8 bases outside the gene matches.

On this clone: The identical CDR3 is also encoded by other nucleotide sequences in the sample. The chain carries TRBV7-6 and TRBJ2-7; D remains unclear. The CDR3 totals 13 residues. V was cut by 1 base and J by 3 bases, with 7 bases left in between. Germline-derived CDR1 and CDR2 are SGHVS and FNYEAQ. The CDR3 bases are TGTGCCAGCAGCTTAGGGCCGAACTACGAGCAGTACTTC. Protein product: CASSLGPNYEQYF.

The CDR3 nucleotides are TGTGCCAGCAGCGCAGCGCCGGGACAGGGAATTGAGGCTTTCTTT. This translates into CASSAAPGQGIEAFF. The V call is TRBV9, the J call TRBJ1-1, with 9 bases aligning to TRBD1. The germline V gene has CDR1 SGDLS and CDR2 YYNGEE. This CDR3 comprises 15 residues. Germline trimming cut 3 bases from V and 11 bases from J; bases unmatched to any gene: 14.

The chain employs TRBV6-5 and TRBJ2-7; 10 nucleotides match TRBD2. The germline V gene has CDR1 MNHEY and CDR2 SVGAGI. This CDR3 spans 16 amino acids. The V gene end was trimmed by 2 bases and the J gene end by 6 bases; junction bases not matched to a gene: 10. CDR3 protein: CASSYEPGLAWSEQYF. The CDR3 DNA reads TGTGCCAGCAGTTACGAACCGGGACTAGCGTGGTCCGAGCAGTACTTC.

The CDR3 loop is CASSREGQGYTEAFF. The CDR3 bases are TGCGCCAGCAGCCGAGAGGGACAGGGGTACACTGAAGCTTTCTTT. The chain couples TRBV4-1 to TRBJ1-1; 10 nucleotides match TRBD1. V lost 4 bases to trimming and J lost 3 bases; unmatched junction nucleotides: 5. The V gene's germline CDR1 is MGHRA and CDR2 YSYEKL. The CDR3 sequence is 15 residues long.

The J gene is TRBJ2-7, the V gene TRBV27; tentatively, D is TRBD2 (6 bases). CDR3 length: 13 amino acids. V lost 8 bases and J lost 4, with 15 bases in between. Germline loops: CDR1 MNHEY, CDR2 SMNVEV (reference sequence). The chain's CDR3 is CASAMGTHYEQYF. The CDR3 bases are TGTGCCAGCGCCATGGGGACTCATTACGAGCAGTACTTC.

J is TRBJ1-5 and V is TRBV6-5; D is unresolved. Trimming took off 11 bases at V and 2 bases at J, with 4 bases between the two ends. Germline CDR1 MNHEY, CDR2 SVGAGI. The CDR3 totals 10 residues. CDR3 coding DNA: TGTGCCTCCGGCAATCAGCCCCAGCATTTT. Amino acids: CASGNQPQHF.

This sequence joins TRBV5-4 and TRBJ2-7; tentative D call: TRBD2 (6 bases). The CDR3 loop spans 11 amino acids. The germline V gene has CDR1 SGHNT and CDR2 YYREEE (reference sequence). Trimming took off 3 bases at V and 5 bases at J, with 6 bases between the two ends. CDR3 nucleotides: TGTGCCAGCAGCTGGGGGGACGAGCAGTACTTC. It codes for CASSWGDEQYF.

This clone was detected only a few times. CDR3 region: CASRMNHWGPEAFF. CDR3 sequence (DNA): TGTGCCAGCAGGATGAATCACTGGGGGCCTGAAGCTTTCTTT. The chain carries TRBV6-1 and TRBJ1-1; D may be TRBD1 (6 bases). The CDR3 runs 14 residues. Trimming stripped 6 bases from V and 6 bases from J, with 17 bases between. The germline V gene has CDR1 MNHNS and CDR2 SASEGT.

This clone has more than one count but fewer than ten. V is TRBV29-1 and J is TRBJ2-5; 16 nucleotides match TRBD2. Germline lookup yields CDR1 SQVTM and CDR2 ANQGSEA. The CDR3 length is 17 residues. Trimming removed 5 bases from V and 3 bases from J; junction bases left unmatched: 9. Here the CDR3 DNA reads TGCAGCGTTACAGGGACTAGCGGGAGGGCCTGGGAAGAGACCCAGTACTTC. Protein product: CSVTGTSGRAWEETQYF.

J is TRBJ2-5 and V is TRBV9; 12 bases are a match to TRBD1. The V gene end was trimmed by 1 base and the J gene end by 4 bases; junction bases not matched to a gene: 2. This CDR3 is built from 15 residues. CDR1 and CDR2 (germline): SGDLS, YYNGEE. The CDR3 DNA follows: TGTGCCAGCAGCGTAACGGGACAGGGGGCAGAGACCCAGTACTTC. Protein product: CASSVTGQGAETQYF.